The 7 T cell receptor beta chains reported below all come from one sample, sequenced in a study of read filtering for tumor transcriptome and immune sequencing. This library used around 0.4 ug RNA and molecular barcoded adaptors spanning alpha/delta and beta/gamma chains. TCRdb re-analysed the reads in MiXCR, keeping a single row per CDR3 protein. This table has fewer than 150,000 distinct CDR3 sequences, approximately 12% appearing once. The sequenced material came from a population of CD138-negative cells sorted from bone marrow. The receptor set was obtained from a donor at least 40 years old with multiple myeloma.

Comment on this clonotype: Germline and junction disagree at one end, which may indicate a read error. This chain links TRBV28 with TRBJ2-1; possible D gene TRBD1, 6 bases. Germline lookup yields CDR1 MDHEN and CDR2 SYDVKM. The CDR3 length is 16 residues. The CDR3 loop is CTSSLFRDISYNKQFF. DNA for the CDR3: TGTACCAGCAGTTTATTCCGGGACATCTCCTACAATAAGCAGTTCTTC.

The CDR3 here is CAISESTDQPQHF. The CDR3 DNA reads TGTGCCATCAGTGAGTCGACGGATCAGCCCCAGCATTTT. This rearrangement joins TRBV10-3 to TRBJ1-5; no clear D. Germline lookup yields CDR1 ENHRY and CDR2 SYGVKD. The CDR3 is made up of 13 amino acids. V was clipped by 0 bases and J by 5 bases, with 5 bases between them.

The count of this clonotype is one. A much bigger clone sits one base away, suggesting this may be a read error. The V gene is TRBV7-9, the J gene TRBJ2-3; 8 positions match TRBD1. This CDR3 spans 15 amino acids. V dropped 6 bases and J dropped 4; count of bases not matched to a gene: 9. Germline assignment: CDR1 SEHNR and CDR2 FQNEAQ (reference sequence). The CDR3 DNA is TGTGCCAGCAGACATGGACAGGGAATGGCAGATACGCAGTATTTT. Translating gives CASRHGQGMADTQYF.

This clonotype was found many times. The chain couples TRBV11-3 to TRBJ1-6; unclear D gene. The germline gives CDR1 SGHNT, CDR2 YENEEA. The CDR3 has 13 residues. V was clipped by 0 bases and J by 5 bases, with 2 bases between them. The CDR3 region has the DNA TGTGCCAGCAGCTTAGATCATAATTCACCCCTCCACTTT. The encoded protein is CASSLDHNSPLHF. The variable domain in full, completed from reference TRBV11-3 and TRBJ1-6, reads EAGVVQSPRYKIIEKKQPVAFWCNPISGHNTLYWYLQNLGQGPELLIRYENEEAVDDSQLPKDRFSAERLKGVDSTLKIQPAELGDSAVYLCASSLDHNSPLHFGNGTRLTVT.

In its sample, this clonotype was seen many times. CDR3 region: CASSPPGEGRFEAFF. The CDR3 nucleotides are TGTGCCAGCTCACCCCCCGGAGAAGGGAGGTTTGAAGCTTTCTTT. This rearrangement joins TRBV18 to TRBJ1-1; unclear D gene. V was shortened by 3 bases and J by 7 bases, with 18 bases between the two germline ends. There are 15 residues in the CDR3. Germline V CDR1 and CDR2: KGHSH, LQKENI. Full variable domain (rest looked up from reference TRBV18 and TRBJ1-1): NAGVMQNPRHLVRRRGQEARLRCSPMKGHSHVYWYRQLPEEGLKFMVYLQKENIIDESGMPKERFSAEFPKEGPSILRIQQVVRGDSAAYFCASSPPGEGRFEAFFGQGTRLTVV.

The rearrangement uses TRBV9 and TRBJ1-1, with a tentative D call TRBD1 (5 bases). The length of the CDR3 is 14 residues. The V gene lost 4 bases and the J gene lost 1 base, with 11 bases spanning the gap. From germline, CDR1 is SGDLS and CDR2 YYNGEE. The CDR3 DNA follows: TGTGCCAGCAGCTACGGGGGTCCGAACACTGAAGCTTTCTTT. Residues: CASSYGGPNTEAFF.

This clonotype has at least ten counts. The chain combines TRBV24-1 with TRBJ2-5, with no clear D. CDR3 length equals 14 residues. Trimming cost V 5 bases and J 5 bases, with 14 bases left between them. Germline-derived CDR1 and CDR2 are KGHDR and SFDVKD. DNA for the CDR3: TGTGCCACCAGTGCTCCTGGGCCCCAGGAGACCCAGTACTTC. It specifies CATSAPGPQETQYF.